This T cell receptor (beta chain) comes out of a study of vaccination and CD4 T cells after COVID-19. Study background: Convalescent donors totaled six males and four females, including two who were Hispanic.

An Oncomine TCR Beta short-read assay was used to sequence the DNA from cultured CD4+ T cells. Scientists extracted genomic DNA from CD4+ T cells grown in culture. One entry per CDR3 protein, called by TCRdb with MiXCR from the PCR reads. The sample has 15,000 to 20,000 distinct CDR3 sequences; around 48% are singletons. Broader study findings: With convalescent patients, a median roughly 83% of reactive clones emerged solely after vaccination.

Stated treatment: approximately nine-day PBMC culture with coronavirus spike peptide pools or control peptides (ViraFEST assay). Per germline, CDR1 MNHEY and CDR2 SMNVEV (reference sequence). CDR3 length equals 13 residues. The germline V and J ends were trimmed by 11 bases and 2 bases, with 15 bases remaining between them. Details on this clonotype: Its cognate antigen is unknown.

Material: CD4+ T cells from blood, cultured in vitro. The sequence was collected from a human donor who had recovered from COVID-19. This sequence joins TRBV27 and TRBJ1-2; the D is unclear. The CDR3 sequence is CASALRENYGYTF. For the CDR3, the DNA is TGTGCCTCTGCCCTAAGGGAGAACTATGGCTACACCTTC.